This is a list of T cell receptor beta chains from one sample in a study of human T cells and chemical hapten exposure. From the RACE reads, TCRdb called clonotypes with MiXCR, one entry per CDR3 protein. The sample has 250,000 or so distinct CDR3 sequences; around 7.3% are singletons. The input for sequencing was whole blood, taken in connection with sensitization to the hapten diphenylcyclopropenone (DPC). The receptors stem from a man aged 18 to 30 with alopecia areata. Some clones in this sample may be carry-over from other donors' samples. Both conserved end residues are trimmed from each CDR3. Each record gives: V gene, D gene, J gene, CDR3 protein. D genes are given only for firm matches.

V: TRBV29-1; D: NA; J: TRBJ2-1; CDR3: SVATGISGNNEQF
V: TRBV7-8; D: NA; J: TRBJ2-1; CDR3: ASSSRGRYNEQF
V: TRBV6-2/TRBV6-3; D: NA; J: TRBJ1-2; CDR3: ASSPFGGGYGYT
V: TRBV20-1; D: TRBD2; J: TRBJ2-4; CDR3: SARSGGASPTIQY
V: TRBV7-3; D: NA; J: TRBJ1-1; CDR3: ASSLNWPEAF
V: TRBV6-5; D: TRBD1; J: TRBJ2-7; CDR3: ASSRSGTAYEQY
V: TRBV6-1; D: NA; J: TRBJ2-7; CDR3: ASSPTQQGYEQY
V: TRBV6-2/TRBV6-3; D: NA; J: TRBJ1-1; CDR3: ATEGQKNTEAF
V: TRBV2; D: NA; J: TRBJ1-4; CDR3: ASSEQGSAGEKLF
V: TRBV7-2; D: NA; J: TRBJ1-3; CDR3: ASSLEAPSGNTIY
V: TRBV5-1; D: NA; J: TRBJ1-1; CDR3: ASATGNTEAF
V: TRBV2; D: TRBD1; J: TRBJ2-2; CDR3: ASRDSDRVRLGELF
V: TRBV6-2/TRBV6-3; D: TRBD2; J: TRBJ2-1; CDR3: ASSYSGGSLSYNEQF
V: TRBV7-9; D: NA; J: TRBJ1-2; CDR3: ASSLVWREDDYT
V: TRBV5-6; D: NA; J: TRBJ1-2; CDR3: ASSFTSPAYGYT
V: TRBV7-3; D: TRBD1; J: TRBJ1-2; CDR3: ASSLTQGDSGYT
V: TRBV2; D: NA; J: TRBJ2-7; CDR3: ASSDGLWGEPSPYEQY
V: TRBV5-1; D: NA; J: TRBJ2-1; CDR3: ASSSSGGLSSYNEQF
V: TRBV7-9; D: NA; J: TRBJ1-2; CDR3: ASSLVVPLGGYT
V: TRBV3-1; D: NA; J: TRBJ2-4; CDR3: ASSHRDGRNIQY
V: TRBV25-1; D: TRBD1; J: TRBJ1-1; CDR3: ASSPYDRGVMNTEAF
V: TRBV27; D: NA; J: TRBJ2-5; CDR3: ASSLVPAEETQY
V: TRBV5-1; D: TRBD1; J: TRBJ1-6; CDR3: ASSSRQGSDSPLH
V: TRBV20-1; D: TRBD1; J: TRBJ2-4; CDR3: SAKTGARPIQY
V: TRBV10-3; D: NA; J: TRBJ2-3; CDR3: AISDFSGWTDTQY
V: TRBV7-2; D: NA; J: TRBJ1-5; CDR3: ASSLAGGGQPQH
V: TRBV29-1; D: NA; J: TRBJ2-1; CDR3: SVDPRDRIYNEQF
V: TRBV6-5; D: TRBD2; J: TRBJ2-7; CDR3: ASSYDLSGTYEQY
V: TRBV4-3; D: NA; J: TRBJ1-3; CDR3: ASSQSRFYSGNTIY
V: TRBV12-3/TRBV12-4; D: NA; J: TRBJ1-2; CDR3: ASSSSRRGGYGYT
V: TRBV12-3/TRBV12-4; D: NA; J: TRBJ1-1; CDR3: ASSLVLQQNTEAF
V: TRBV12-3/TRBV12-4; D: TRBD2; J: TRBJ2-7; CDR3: ASSFFGGAGEQY
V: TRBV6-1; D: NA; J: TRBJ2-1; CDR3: ASSESSNYNEQF
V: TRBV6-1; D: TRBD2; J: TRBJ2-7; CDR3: ASRPSGGPYEQY
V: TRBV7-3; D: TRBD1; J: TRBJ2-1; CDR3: ASSLSVRGQGIDEQF
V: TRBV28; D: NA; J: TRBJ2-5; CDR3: ASRETLGIQETQY
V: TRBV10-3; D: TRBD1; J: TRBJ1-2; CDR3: AITDRGDGYT
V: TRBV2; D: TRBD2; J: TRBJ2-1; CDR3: ASSGGGAFNEQF
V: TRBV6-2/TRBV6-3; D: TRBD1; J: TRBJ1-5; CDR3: ASWDSQLTQH
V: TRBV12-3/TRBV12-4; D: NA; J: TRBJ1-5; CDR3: ASSFISGRIGNQPQH
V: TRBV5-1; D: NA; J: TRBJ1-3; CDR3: ASSLAGESYGNTIY
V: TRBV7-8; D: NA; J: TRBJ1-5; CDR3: ASSPMNQPQH
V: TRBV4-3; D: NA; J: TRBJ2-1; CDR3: ASSPGRAYNEQF
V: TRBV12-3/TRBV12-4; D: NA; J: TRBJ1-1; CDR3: ASSRQVMNTEAF
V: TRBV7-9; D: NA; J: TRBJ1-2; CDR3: ASSLMGGRMSNYGYT
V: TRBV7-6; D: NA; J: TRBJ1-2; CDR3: VSSPRTASTDHLNYGYT
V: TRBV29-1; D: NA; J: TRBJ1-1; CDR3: SVERMNTEAF
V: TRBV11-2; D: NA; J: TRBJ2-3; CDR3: ASSSLRGRLGGTQY
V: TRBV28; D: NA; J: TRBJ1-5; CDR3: ASSFYSNSNQPQH
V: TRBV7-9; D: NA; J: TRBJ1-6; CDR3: ASSLPGVNSPLH
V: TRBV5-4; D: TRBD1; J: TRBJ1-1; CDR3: ASRLGTGVLPSTEAF
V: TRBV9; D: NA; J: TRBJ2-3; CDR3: ASSFMTTDTQY
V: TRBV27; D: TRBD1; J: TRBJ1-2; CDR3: ASSLSWQGGYGYT
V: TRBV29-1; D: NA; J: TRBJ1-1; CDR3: SALPLDCTEAF
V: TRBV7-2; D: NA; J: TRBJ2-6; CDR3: ASSIGLSGANVLT
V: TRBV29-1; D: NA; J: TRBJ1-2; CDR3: SVRTYGYT
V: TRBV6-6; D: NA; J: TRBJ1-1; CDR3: ASTKSTENTEAF
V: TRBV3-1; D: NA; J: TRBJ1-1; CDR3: ASSPRSVNTEAF